The 30 T cell receptor beta chains listed next were all sequenced from one sample in a study of neurological immune-mediated disorders. TCRdb independently ran MiXCR on the 5' RACE reads; one entry per CDR3 protein. The sample contains about 62,000 distinct CDR3 sequences, 3% to 4% of which appear only once. The sequencing sample was made of PBMCs. The receptors were sampled from a woman between 50 and 59 years old with multiple sclerosis.

This clonotype was observed at least ten times. The gene calls are TRBV7-3 and TRBJ1-4, with D uncertain. Germline V CDR1 and CDR2: SGHTA, FQGTGA. V was shortened by 1 base and J by 5 bases, with 5 bases between the two germline ends. CDR3 size: 13 residues. For the CDR3, the DNA is TGTGCCAGCAGCTTAATGCCGAATGAAAAACTGTTTTTT. It translates to CASSLMPNEKLFF.

In its sample, this clonotype was seen many times. V usage is TRBV10-3 and J usage is TRBJ2-5; TRBD2 might be the D (6 bases). Germline CDR1 reads ENHRY; CDR2 reads SYGVKD. Trimming removed 2 bases at V and 1 base at J, with 8 bases between. The CDR3 sequence is 14 residues long. CDR3 sequence reads: CAISEGGVQETQYF. DNA for the CDR3: TGTGCCATCAGTGAGGGCGGGGTCCAAGAGACCCAGTACTTC.

The genes are TRBV24-1 and TRBJ1-2; perhaps TRBD1 as D (5 bases). V dropped 8 bases and J dropped 8 bases, with 11 bases sitting between them. Germline CDR1 KGHDR, CDR2 SFDVKD. The CDR3 has 11 residues. This chain's CDR3 is CATNQGDGYTF. DNA for the CDR3: TGTGCCACCAATCAGGGTGACGGCTACACCTTC.

This clonotype showed up many times. The V call is TRBV12-3 or TRBV12-4, the J call TRBJ2-5; D unclear. The CDR3 is made up of 18 amino acids. Trimming cost V 3 bases and J 1 base, with 21 bases left between them. This CDR3 reads CASSFRITPAAPQETQYF. DNA for the CDR3: TGTGCCAGCAGTTTTCGGATTACGCCGGCGGCCCCCCAAGAGACCCAGTACTTC.

Worth noting for this clonotype: One end of the junction fails to match germline, which may point to a read error. V gene TRBV11-3 combines with J gene TRBJ1-3; no firm D call. The CDR3 extends over 15 amino acids. CDR1 and CDR2 from the germline V gene are SGHNT and YENEEA. The CDR3, as DNA: TGTGCCAGCAGTCTCGACGGACGGATAGGAAAAACCATCTATTTT. It codes for CASSLDGRIGKTIYF.

The chain couples TRBV7-9 to TRBJ2-1; 14 nucleotides align to TRBD2. The J segment lost 9 bases and the V segment lost 1 base, leaving 5 bases of the junction unmatched. Germline values: CDR1 SEHNR, CDR2 FQNEAQ (reference sequence). The CDR3 length is 16 residues. The CDR3 region has the DNA TGTGCCAGCAGCTTAGGGGGACTAGCGGGAGAGGTTGAGCAGTTCTTC. It translates to CASSLGGLAGEVEQFF. The full variable domain, in which reference TRBV7-9 and TRBJ2-1 provide the parts outside the CDR3, is DTGVSQNPRHKITKRGQNVTFRCDPISEHNRLYWYRQTLGQGPEFLTYFQNEAQLEKSRLLSDRFSAERPKGSFSTLEIQRTEQGDSAMYLCASSLGGLAGEVEQFFGPGTRLTVL.

The rearrangement links TRBV12-3 or TRBV12-4 to TRBJ2-1, with D perhaps assigned TRBD1 or TRBD2 (5 bases each). V lost 4 bases and J lost 7, with 23 bases in between. This CDR3 is built from 17 residues. In DNA form, the CDR3 reads TGTGCCAGCAGTTACGTGAGGGGAATACAGAAGGGGAATGAGCAGTTCTTC. It codes for CASSYVRGIQKGNEQFF.

About this clonotype itself: One base away lies a much larger clone, so this may be a sequencing read error. Without the conserved terminal phenylalanine or tryptophan, this CDR3 likely stems from a read error. The chain has TRBV5-1 and TRBJ1-2; D gene ambiguous. CDR1 is SGHRS, CDR2 YFSETQ, per germline. The CDR3 contains 13 residues. Trimming left V 0 bases short and J 1 base short, with 4 bases between. CDR3 sequence reads: CASSLEYNYGYTY. CDR3 nucleotide sequence: TGCGCCAGCAGCTTGGAGTATAACTATGGCTACACCTAC.

This rearrangement joins TRBV5-1 to TRBJ1-6; D is uncertain. Trimming shortened V by 3 bases and J by 6 bases, and 10 bases separated the two germline ends. This CDR3 has 14 residues. Per the germline V gene, CDR1 is SGHRS and CDR2 is YFSETQ. CDR3 coding DNA: TGCGCCAGCAGCTCAGTGGACGGTAATTCACCCCTCCACTTT. Translated: CASSSVDGNSPLHF.

This clonotype was seen many times. The chain joins TRBV4-3 to TRBJ1-1; D unclear. Germline CDR1 LGHNA, CDR2 YSLEER. This CDR3 region has 12 residues. V lost 3 bases and J 10 bases, leaving 12 bases between the germline ends. Here the CDR3 DNA reads TGCGCCAGCAGCCACCCCGGACGGGGAGCTTTCTTT. Amino acids: CASSHPGRGAFF.

This clonotype was counted at least ten times. This rearrangement joins TRBV20-1 to TRBJ2-5; 9 bases align to TRBD1. The CDR3 has 13 residues. Looked up from germline, CDR1 is DFQATT and CDR2 is SNEGSKA (reference sequence). The V segment lost 5 bases and the J segment 7 bases; nucleotides outside the gene matches: 8. CDR3: CSALATGGATQYF. CDR3 nucleotide sequence: TGCAGTGCTCTTGCGACAGGGGGAGCGACCCAGTACTTC.

This clonotype was detected a few times. A much more abundant neighbour one base away suggests this may be a read error. Here the CDR3 omits its conserved ending phenylalanine or tryptophan, so a read error is the likely source. V gene TRBV7-2 combines with J gene TRBJ2-1, with a tentative D call TRBD2 (6 bases). The CDR3 sequence is 14 residues long. Germline-derived CDR1 and CDR2 are SGHTA and FQGNSA. V was clipped by 1 base and J by 4 bases, with 8 bases between them. Here the CDR3 reads CASSLEAGYNEQFC. Written as DNA, the CDR3 is TGTGCCAGCAGCTTAGAGGCGGGGTACAATGAGCAGTTCTGC.

V gene TRBV20-1 combines with J gene TRBJ2-7; 16 positions agree with TRBD2. V trimming: 1 base; J trimming: 0 bases; junction bases outside the gene matches: 12. This CDR3 spans 20 amino acids. From germline, CDR1 is DFQATT and CDR2 SNEGSKA (reference sequence). CDR3 sequence reads: CSARGRQGTSGRASSYEQYF. DNA of the CDR3: TGCAGTGCTAGAGGACGACAGGGGACTAGCGGGAGGGCTAGCTCCTACGAGCAGTACTTC.

Many counts were recorded for this clonotype. The chain combines TRBV20-1 with TRBJ2-7; D might be TRBD1 or TRBD2, each matching 5 bases. The CDR3 contains 17 residues. CDR1 DFQATT and CDR2 SNEGSKA come from the germline V gene (reference sequence). The germline V and J ends were trimmed by 1 base and 0 bases, with 19 bases remaining between them. The CDR3 is CSARGIPGPPSSYEQYF. The CDR3 coding sequence is TGCAGTGCTAGAGGCATACCGGGACCCCCTAGCTCCTACGAGCAGTACTTC.

Remarks on this clonotype: A much larger clone sits a single nucleotide away, making a read error possible. This likely comes from a read error, as the CDR3 has no conserved phenylalanine or tryptophan at its end. This chain links TRBV29-1 with TRBJ1-2; 10 nucleotides agree with TRBD1. CDR3 length equals 14 residues. V dropped 3 bases and J dropped 2; count of bases not matched to a gene: 3. Germline loops: CDR1 SQVTM, CDR2 ANQGSEA. CDR3 sequence reads: CSVDDRGPNYGYTC. Here the CDR3 DNA reads TGCAGCGTTGACGACAGGGGGCCGAACTATGGCTACACCTGC.

The rearrangement links TRBV5-1 to TRBJ2-3; D is unresolved. CDR1 and CDR2 (germline): SGHRS, YFSETQ. Trimming left V 5 bases short and J 5 bases short, with 18 bases between. The CDR3 sequence is 15 residues long. The CDR3 coding sequence is TGCGCCAGCAGTAAAGAACATAAGTTTGTAGATACGCAGTATTTT. Amino acids: CASSKEHKFVDTQYF.

This clonotype was counted at least ten times. The chain couples TRBV25-1 to TRBJ2-5; D unclear. CDR3 length: 10 amino acids. Per the germline V gene, CDR1 is MGHDK and CDR2 is SYGVNS. V was cut by 8 bases and J by 7 bases, with 8 bases left in between. The CDR3 nucleotides are TGTGCCAGCGGCCAGTGGACCCAGTACTTC. This translates into CASGQWTQYF.

The table lists this clonotype with many counts. This chain joins TRBV5-1 and TRBJ2-1; 13 positions match TRBD2. The germline V gene encodes CDR1 SGHRS and CDR2 YFSETQ. This CDR3 is 16 amino acids long. The V gene end was trimmed by 7 bases and the J gene end by 7 bases; junction bases not matched to a gene: 11. The CDR3 nucleotides are TGCGCCAGCGCCCCGGAGGGACTAGCGGGAAGAAATGAGCAGTTCTTC. Translating gives CASAPEGLAGRNEQFF. Using reference TRBV5-1 and TRBJ2-1 for the parts outside the CDR3, the full variable domain is KAGVTQTPRYLIKTRGQQVTLSCSPISGHRSVSWYQQTPGQGLQFLFEYFSETQRNKGNFPGRFSGRQFSNSRSEMNVSTLELGDSALYLCASAPEGLAGRNEQFFGPGTRLTVL.

This clonotype was seen repeatedly, ten times or more. The chain employs TRBV20-1 and TRBJ2-1; D is possibly TRBD2 (5 bases). The germline V gene encodes CDR1 DFQATT and CDR2 SNEGSKA (reference sequence). V was clipped by 4 bases and J by 4 bases, with 14 bases between them. CDR3 size: 14 residues. The CDR3: CSAKAESQYNEQFF. CDR3 DNA: TGCAGTGCTAAAGCGGAATCGCAGTACAATGAGCAGTTCTTC.

This clonotype was detected ten times or more. The chain recombines TRBV7-8 with TRBJ2-1; weak D call: TRBD2 (6 bases). Germline V gene sequence: CDR1 SGHVS, CDR2 FQNEAQ. The V end was cut by 5 bases, the J end by 10 bases, with 15 bases between. The CDR3 is 13 amino acids. Here the CDR3 DNA reads TGTGCCAGCAGCCGCGGAGCTAGCGCCGAGCAGTTCTTC. This translates into CASSRGASAEQFF.

This clonotype was seen many times. V is TRBV29-1 and J is TRBJ1-3, with TRBD1 identical over 9 bases. With 7 bases clipped from V and 5 bases from J, the junction kept 9 bases outside the gene matches. This CDR3 has 14 residues. Looked up from germline, CDR1 is SQVTM and CDR2 is ANQGSEA. CDR3: CSAATGTGRNTIYF. The DNA for the CDR3 is TGCAGCGCTGCAACCGGGACAGGGAGAAACACCATATATTTT.

The sample holds many counts of this clonotype. This chain connects TRBV20-1 to TRBJ1-6; D is perhaps TRBD1 (5 bases). The CDR3 totals 15 residues. The V gene's germline CDR1 is DFQATT and CDR2 SNEGSKA (reference sequence). V lost 1 base and J 6 bases, leaving 13 bases between the germline ends. CDR3 protein: CSARGPAGLNSPLHF. As DNA, the CDR3 is TGCAGTGCTAGAGGACCAGCGGGGCTTAATTCACCCCTCCACTTT.

The table lists this clonotype with many counts. The rearrangement joins TRBV4-2 to TRBJ2-1, with TRBD2 matching 10 bases. The J segment lost 0 bases and the V segment lost 3 bases, leaving 2 bases of the junction unmatched. There are 16 residues in the CDR3. CDR1 is LGHNA, CDR2 YNFKEQ, per germline. The CDR3 DNA reads TGTGCCAGCAGCCAGATAGCGGGGGGCTCCTACAATGAGCAGTTCTTC. It specifies CASSQIAGGSYNEQFF.

At least ten counts were recorded for this clonotype. Mismatch with germline at one junction end may stem from a read error. The rearrangement joins TRBV4-3 to TRBJ1-5, with TRBD1 as a possible D gene (5 bases). The CDR3 contains 17 residues. Looked up from germline, CDR1 is LGHNA and CDR2 is YSLEER. The CDR3 coding sequence is TGCGCCAGCACCTCAGGGCGGACTCGACTTAGCAATCAGCCCCAGAATTTT. Amino acid sequence: CASTSGRTRLSNQPQNF.

This clonotype showed up many times. The V call is TRBV3-1, the J call TRBJ2-7; D not certain. The CDR3 totals 12 residues. The V end lost 4 bases, the J end lost 3 bases, and 7 bases lay between the germline ends. Germline V gene lookup returns CDR1 LGHDT and CDR2 YNNKEL (reference sequence). The CDR3 DNA sequence: TGTGCCAGCAGCCGCGCCAGCTACGAGCAGTACTTC. This codes for CASSRASYEQYF.

This clonotype was picked up many times. CDR3 region: CASSLGYPSYNEQFF. The CDR3 nucleotides are TGTGCCAGCAGTTTAGGATACCCCTCCTACAATGAGCAGTTCTTC. The rearrangement joins TRBV12-3 or TRBV12-4 to TRBJ2-1; D not certain. The CDR3 is 15 amino acids. V lost 1 base, J lost 0 bases, and 7 bases lay in between.

This clonotype has ten or more counts. The V and J genes are TRBV29-1 and TRBJ2-3; D gene ambiguous. Germline V gives CDR1 SQVTM, CDR2 ANQGSEA. The CDR3 loop spans 11 amino acids. V was pared by 7 bases and J by 8 bases, with 13 bases between. CDR3 bases: TGCAGCGGGGAAGGGTCCTCTACGCAGTATTTT. Amino acid sequence: CSGEGSSTQYF.

The table lists this clonotype with many counts. The rearrangement links TRBV12-3 or TRBV12-4 to TRBJ2-7, with 11 bases lining up with TRBD2. V lost 5 bases and J lost 5; bases outside the gene matches: 11. The CDR3 covers 16 residues. This chain's CDR3 is CASSPLAGGPRNEQYF. In DNA form, the CDR3 reads TGTGCCAGCAGTCCCTTAGCGGGAGGGCCTCGGAACGAGCAGTACTTC.

This clonotype was seen repeatedly, ten times or more. The chain joins TRBV27 to TRBJ2-1; TRBD1 matches 11 bases. V shed 4 bases, J shed 7 bases, and the junction held 6 bases outside the gene matches. The germline gives CDR1 MNHEY, CDR2 SMNVEV (reference sequence). There are 15 residues in the CDR3. CDR3 DNA: TGTGCCAGCAGTTCCTGGACAGGGGGCTGGAATGAGCAGTTCTTC. It encodes CASSSWTGGWNEQFF.

The sample holds many counts of this clonotype. The chain joins TRBV7-2 to TRBJ2-7, with D unresolved. The ends were cut back, 5 bases at V and 6 bases at J, with 11 bases in the middle. The germline gives CDR1 SGHTA, CDR2 FQGNSA. The CDR3 totals 12 residues. CDR3 in amino acids: CASSLTRFEQYF. The CDR3 DNA is TGTGCCAGCAGCCTTACCCGGTTCGAGCAGTACTTC.